This T cell receptor (beta chain) comes out of a study of blood T cell repertoires in COVID-19. Study overall: Samples representing acute and convalescent COVID-19 were sourced from the United States, Italy and Spain. The cDNA or gDNA used as material had been derived from T cells, B-cell-depleted T cells, or PBMCs.

This clone has just one count. With 4 bases removed from V and 7 bases from J, the gap between germline ends came to 16 bases. The germline CDR1 and CDR2 sequences are MDHEN and SYDVKM. This CDR3 is built from 14 residues. Authors' analysis steps: Quantification of nucleated cells was approximated via reference gene primer amplification. Clones were read by immunoSEQ multiplex PCR, and TCRdb kept only the in-frame ones, dropping some. The D gene and trimming were derived from the DNA, and the V and J assignments and clone size from that table. The table includes 250,000 to 400,000 clones, around 90% detected once. Recruited during active infection, patients (from Seattle) were subsequently followed longitudinally.

The sequencing input was peripheral blood. This clonotype was sampled from a woman aged 25 to 45 with COVID-19, enrolled during active disease. The V and J genes are TRBV28 and TRBJ1-2; D perhaps matches TRBD1 (5 bases). The CDR3 spells CASSSPSGIAGYTF. In DNA form, the CDR3 reads TGTGCCAGCAGTTCCCCTTCAGGGATCGCTGGCTACACCTTC.